This entry is about one TCR beta chain. It lacks a known antigen. No per-base quality is available; no much larger clone lies one base away. The junction shows trimming of 6 bases on V and 4 bases on J, plus 16 bases between the germline ends. Reading from cysteine to phenylalanine, the CDR3 counts 15 amino acids. Only CDR3 DNA remains: 45 bases, in frame from the first base. Reading the germline V gene (reference sequence) gives CDR1 MNHEY and CDR2 SMNVEV. Genomic DNA was isolated from the sorted cells so that the TCRbeta CDR3 region could be sequenced. The immunoSEQ Assay was used to sequence the TCRbeta CDR3 regions. TCRdb limited this immuneACCESS table to in-frame rearrangements with V and J called. A share of clones is missing; checked studies link under half to unresolved V genes, and the rest is unexplained. The sample includes 35,000 to 55,000 clones, with about four fifths observed a single time. The ten largest clones add up to 8.5% to 12% of the sample.

The data were taken from a study of OX40 agonist ivuxolimab in advanced cancers. Regarding the study in general: Ivuxolimab was a fully human IgG2 agonistic monoclonal antibody targeting the costimulatory receptor OX40 (CD134). Peripheral TCRbeta sequencing aimed to test whether ivuxolimab altered TCR sequence diversity and caused clonal T-cell expansion. Intravenous ivuxolimab was administered to patients every 2 weeks at six dose levels: 0.01, 0.1, 0.3, 1.5, 3 and 10 mg/kg. Partial responses were achieved by three dose-escalation patients, of whom one had hepatocellular carcinoma and two had cutaneous melanoma. In the dose-escalation cohort, roughly 80% of patients were male, and the mean age was roughly 60 years, with a range of about 20 to 79. Prior anti-PD-1, anti-PD-L1 or anti-CTLA-4 therapy was permitted, and checkpoint inhibitors had been received by under 50% of dose-escalation patients. Of the roughly 51 patients in dose escalation, 19 had hepatocellular carcinoma, some 15 had melanoma, 9 had renal cell carcinoma and 9 had head and neck cancer. The paper reports the monotherapy dose-escalation portion (N of about 50 patients) of the phase I ivuxolimab trial. The paper's findings and limits, for the study overall: Low levels of normalized T-cell clonal expansion were also seen in some patients who did not respond. After ivuxolimab, CD8+ T cells had more expanded clones than CD4+ T cells on average. At doses of 0.1 to 3.0 mg/kg, clonal expansion of both CD4+ and CD8+ T cells in blood was seen between baseline and week 6. In the 0.1-3.0 mg/kg groups, partial responders had among the lowest normalized peripheral clonal expansion, particularly in CD8+ T cells. The antigen specificity of the peripheral T cells that underwent clonal expansion was not determined.

Patients with autoimmune disease history or receiving systemic immunosuppression were excluded from the trial. In every dose cohort, peripheral blood was drawn for TCR sequencing at baseline, cycle 4 day 1, and cycle 7 day 1. The samples were taken from a phase I, first-in-human, multicenter, open-label dose-escalation trial of ivuxolimab. Adults with locally advanced or metastatic melanoma, renal cell, hepatocellular, or head and neck squamous cell carcinoma were enrolled in the trial. Before TCR sequencing, CD4+ T cells and CD8+ T cells from peripheral blood were sorted into separate populations.

The sequence was collected from an adult with an advanced solid tumor such as melanoma, head and neck, liver or kidney cancer. The chain is made from TRBV27 and TRBJ1-5; a tentative D match to TRBD1 spans 6 bases. Material: CD4+ or CD8+ T cells sorted from blood, obtained in a trial of the OX40 agonist ivuxolimab. The CDR3 protein is CASRSTQGINQPQHF. The DNA sequence follows: TGTGCCAGCAGATCAACACAGGGAATAAATCAGCCCCAGCATTTT.